This T cell receptor beta chain originates from a study of molecular identifiers for immune sequencing clone quantification listed by TCRdb under 2018. Looking at the study overall: For a replicate experiment, RNA from around 20,000 or 99,000 naive CD8 T cells was divided into five aliquots, of which four were sequenced. The study was a methods study using CD8 T cells to benchmark molecular-identifier clustering-based TCR repertoire sequencing (MIDCIRS) and TCR RNA copy counting. Study-wide findings and limitations: Naive libraries contained spiked-in Jurkat TCR RNA (more than 9 copies' worth), which is not part of the donor repertoire. Modeling estimated roughly 3.2 recovered TCR RNA copies per cell, compared with about 10 by digital PCR, which implies about 30% capture efficiency. Even against a background of about a million naive CD8 T cells, spiked-in Jurkat TCR RNA amounting to a single cell's worth was reported to be detectable. Highly expanded clone sizes could be underestimated because identical TCR molecules may share a barcode. In CMV-specific effector cells, over 97% of molecules were held by clones above 20 RNA copies, whereas under 1% of molecules were held by such clones in naive cells. When barcode sub-clustering was not used, chimeric consensus sequences inflated TCR diversity, with chimeras reaching as high as 47%.

The library was produced with PCR. TCRdb records NextSeq 500 as the sequencer. Bulk TCR libraries were generated as previously described, with the TCR primers listed in Table S5 used. Total RNA was purified with the Qiagen AllPrep DNA/RNA kit. Before any analysis, reads coming from multiple sequencing runs of the same library were combined into one pool. Regarding the original processing steps: Reads were retained only if an exact TCR constant sequence was present, and the retained reads were trimmed to 150 nt and grouped according to their 12-nt molecular barcodes. Reads within each barcode group were sub-clustered using a 15% Levenshtein threshold, and quality-weighted consensus sequences were constructed for each RNA molecule. Non-functional sequences were discarded, and so were lower-count sequences lying one edit away from another sequence. On the basis of fitting two negative binomial distributions, barcode sub-clusters with fewer than 20% of the maximum read count were discarded. Using fastp trimming at Q25 and MiXCR clonotype assembly, TCRdb reanalyzed the public sequencing data and kept in-frame beta chains. Identical CDR3 proteins give one entry, which carries the most common genes and DNA. The V and J calls and clone size come from TCRdb's table, not from the authors' own analysis. The sample table contains over 50,000 distinct CDR3 sequences; only one count was recorded for roughly 36% of them. 3.5% to 4% of the sample is in the top ten clones.

Libraries of naive CD8 T cells were generated from roughly 21,000 to 960,000 sorted cells, with 10%, 30% or 50% of the purified RNA used. Naive CD8 T cells were FACS-sorted as CD8+CD4-CCR7+CD45RA+ on a BD FACSAria II into RLT Plus buffer. To test detection sensitivity, Jurkat RNA equivalent to ten TCR copies was spiked into samples of roughly 20,000-1,000,000 naive CD8 T cells. Enrichment of CD8 T cells was done with RosetteSep CD8+ T Cell Enrichment Cocktail plus Ficoll-Paque, and ACK red cell lysis came afterward. Worth noting for this clonotype: Its recognized antigen is unknown. Per-base quality was not reported, and no clone a single base away is much larger than it.

The CDR3 holds 14 amino acids from the cysteine to the phenylalanine. Only the CDR3 portion is preserved as DNA: 42 bases, with reading frame beginning at the first base. Trimming removed 5 bases from V and 7 bases from J, leaving 14 bases between the germline ends. This sequence was found in a human donor in good health. Some libraries in this study had Jurkat cell RNA spiked in. Sequenced: naive CD8+ T cells from blood, with Jurkat cell RNA spiked in. The cell subset or site label here, explained by the study, means: FACS-sorted CD8+CD4-CCR7+CD45RA+ naive T cells. In this chain, TRBV12-3 or TRBV12-4 is recombined with TRBJ2-2; matching of 6 bases hints at TRBD1 as the D gene. The base sequence is TGTGCCAGCAGTACCGACCACAGGGTCGGGGAGCTGTTTTTT. Translated, it reads CASSTDHRVGELFF.